The 9 T cell receptor beta chains listed next were all sequenced from one sample in a study of CD8+CD57+ T cells in acquired aplastic anemia. For sequencing, patients were chosen who had shown expansion of CD8+CD57+ cells by flow cytometry. Profiling of TCR beta VDJ combinations and CDR3 sequences used genomic DNA as template. TCRdb redid the calling of the reads with MiXCR, one entry per CDR3 protein. The table has about 98,000 distinct CDR3 sequences, approximately 73% seen once. The sample was sorted CD4+, CD8+, or CD8+CD57+ T cells (not recorded which) from PBMCs. Receptors originate from a human donor with aplastic anemia.

This chain joins TRBV2 and TRBJ1-1; D may be TRBD1 (5 bases). V was trimmed by 6 bases and J by 7 bases, leaving 15 bases between them. CDR1 is SNHLY and CDR2 is FYNNEI in the germline V gene. The CDR3 is 13 residues long. The CDR3 loop is CASRSGTVIEAFF. CDR3 DNA: TGTGCCAGCAGGTCCGGGACCGTCATTGAAGCTTTCTTT.

This clonotype showed up just once. This rearrangement joins TRBV2 to TRBJ1-1; D uncertain. Germline V gene data show CDR1 as SNHLY and CDR2 as FYNNEI. V dropped 8 bases and J dropped 4 bases, with 11 bases sitting between them. CDR3 length equals 12 residues. CDR3 in DNA: TGTGCCAGCTATAAGGGTAGCACTGAAGCTTTCTTT. It translates to CASYKGSTEAFF. The full variable domain, its missing parts supplied by reference TRBV2 and TRBJ1-1, is EPEVTQTPSHQVTQMGQEVILRCVPISNHLYFYWYRQILGQKVEFLVSFYNNEISEKSEIFDDQFSVERPDGSNFTLKIRSTKLEDSAMYFCASYKGSTEAFFGQGTRLTVV.

This clonotype was seen only a few times. The chain links TRBV20-1 to TRBJ1-5; D unclear. Germline CDR1 and CDR2: DFQATT and SNEGSKA (reference sequence). The CDR3 covers 11 residues. Trimming pared 3 bases from V and 6 bases from J, leaving 6 bases between. The CDR3 DNA sequence: TGCAGTGCTAGTTCCGGTCAGCCCCAGCATTTT. As protein: CSASSGQPQHF.

CDR3 amino acids: CASSIGRQGRSQYF. Written as DNA, the CDR3 is TGTGCCAGTAGTATAGGCCGACAGGGGCGATCGCAGTATTTT. This chain uses TRBV19 with TRBJ2-3; 8 nucleotides match TRBD1. The V segment lost 1 base and the J segment 10 bases; nucleotides outside the gene matches: 7. CDR3 length: 14 amino acids. Germline V gene data show CDR1 as LNHDA and CDR2 as SQIVND (reference sequence).

V is TRBV7-6 and J is TRBJ2-7, with TRBD2 as a possible D gene (6 bases). Germline values: CDR1 SGHVS, CDR2 FNYEAQ. The CDR3 totals 13 residues. Trimming took off 8 bases at V and 7 bases at J, with 18 bases between the two ends. CDR3 protein: CASAPTGVEEQYF. For the CDR3, the DNA is TGTGCCAGCGCGCCGACGGGGGTCGAGGAGCAGTACTTC.

The J gene is TRBJ2-3, the V gene TRBV2, with D hard to call. The CDR3 loop spans 14 amino acids. Trimming stripped 5 bases from V and 3 bases from J, with 12 bases between. Germline CDR1 is SNHLY and CDR2 is FYNNEI. The CDR3 coding sequence is TGTGCCAGCAGTAGAGCGTTTTTTACAGATACGCAGTATTTT. It codes for CASSRAFFTDTQYF.

The rearrangement joins TRBV7-8 to TRBJ2-3; 10 bases are shared with TRBD2. The CDR3 is made up of 16 amino acids. V trimming: 3 bases; J trimming: 6 bases; junction bases outside the gene matches: 9. CDR1 is SGHVS, CDR2 FQNEAQ, per germline. The CDR3 DNA reads TGTGCCAGCAGCTTGCTTCGAGCGGGAGGGCCGGATACGCAGTATTTT. This translates into CASSLLRAGGPDTQYF.

This clonotype has more than one count but fewer than ten. V and J are TRBV5-6 and TRBJ2-1; no clear D gene. Trimming cost V 1 base and J 7 bases, with 6 bases left between them. Germline V CDR1 and CDR2: SGHDT, YYEEEE. The length of the CDR3 is 12 residues. CDR3 bases: TGTGCCAGCAGCTTGCGAAGTAATGAGCAGTTCTTC. It yields the protein CASSLRSNEQFF.

This clonotype was seen at least ten times. The chain joins TRBV6-5 to TRBJ2-1, with TRBD2 matching over 9 bases. This CDR3 region has 15 residues. V dropped 2 bases and J dropped 8; count of bases not matched to a gene: 7. CDR1 is MNHEY, CDR2 SVGAGI, per germline. The CDR3 DNA is TGTGCCAGCAGTTACCGGCTAGCGGGACGGGATGAGCAGTTCTTC. This sequence encodes CASSYRLAGRDEQFF.